This T cell receptor (beta chain) was sequenced for a study of cytomegalovirus exposure and HLA in healthy donors. The CDR3 totals 14 residues. The germline V and J ends were trimmed by 0 bases and 2 bases, with 8 bases remaining between them. Germline CDR1 reads SGHTA; CDR2 reads FQGNSA. Comment on this clone: Its cognate antigen is unknown.

PCR was performed using 60 Vbeta and 13 Jbeta primers. The data were produced by immunoSEQ multiplex PCR, yet TCRdb's version contains in-frame clones alone and is incomplete. Of 180,000 or so clones in the sample, roughly 79% were seen once. Study-wide results and limits: Among TCR beta chains of equal frequency, HLA-associated ones were more clonally expanded in a later analysis.

The sample taken for sequencing was PBMCs. This TCR was recovered from a man aged 50-60 years in good health and CMV-seropositive. The chain recombines TRBV7-2 with TRBJ2-7; D is ambiguous. The CDR3 loop reads CASSLAHPTYEQYF. The CDR3 nucleotides read TGTGCCAGCAGCTTAGCGCACCCTACCTACGAGCAGTACTTC.